This T cell receptor beta chain emerged from a study of cytotoxic CD8 clonotypes in ibrutinib-treated CLL. TCRdb's table, derived via immunoSEQ multiplex PCR, lists solely in-frame clones and lacks some. The table records about 300,000 clones, less than 85% of them present only once. The length of the CDR3 is 13 residues. Germline V gene sequence: CDR1 SNHLY, CDR2 FYNNEI. The V end was cut by 4 bases, the J end by 2 bases, with 9 bases between. The rearrangement links TRBV2 to TRBJ2-7; D is uncertain. This sequence was found in a human donor with chronic lymphocytic leukemia. This sample comprised PBMCs, obtained at disease progression, from a patient treated with ibrutinib. This CDR3 is CASSGLPTYEQYF. Written as DNA, the CDR3 is TGTGCCAGCAGTGGGCTTCCTACCTACGAGCAGTACTTC.